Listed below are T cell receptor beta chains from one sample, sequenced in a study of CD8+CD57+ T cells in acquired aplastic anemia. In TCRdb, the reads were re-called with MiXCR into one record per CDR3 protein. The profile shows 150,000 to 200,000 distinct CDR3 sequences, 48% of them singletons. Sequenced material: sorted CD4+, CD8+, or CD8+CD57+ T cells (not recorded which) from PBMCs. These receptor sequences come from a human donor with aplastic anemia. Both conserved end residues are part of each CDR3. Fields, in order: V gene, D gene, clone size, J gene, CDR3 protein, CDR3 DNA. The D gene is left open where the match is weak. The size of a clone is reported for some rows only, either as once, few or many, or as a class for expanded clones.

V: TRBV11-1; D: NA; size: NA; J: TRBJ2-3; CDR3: CASALMAVSTDTQYF; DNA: TGTGCCAGCGCCTTAATGGCAGTTAGCACAGATACGCAGTATTTT
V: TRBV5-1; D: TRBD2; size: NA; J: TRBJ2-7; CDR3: CASSHIAGLLGSYEQYF; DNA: TGCGCCAGCAGCCATATAGCGGGGCTTCTTGGCTCCTACGAGCAGTACTTC
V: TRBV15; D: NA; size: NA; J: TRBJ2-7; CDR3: CATSRRVRGRRSYEQYF; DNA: TGTGCCACCAGCAGAAGGGTTCGGGGGCGTAGGTCCTACGAGCAGTACTTC
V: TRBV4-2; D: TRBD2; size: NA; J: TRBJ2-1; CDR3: CASSPDQRGYNEQFF; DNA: TGTGCCAGCAGCCCCGATCAGCGGGGGTACAATGAGCAGTTCTTC
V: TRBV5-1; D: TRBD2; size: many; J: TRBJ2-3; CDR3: CASSISGTGDTQYF; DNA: TGCGCCAGCAGTATTAGCGGGACGGGGGATACGCAGTATTTT
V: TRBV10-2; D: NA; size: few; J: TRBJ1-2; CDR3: CASSEFSVAGDTF; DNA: TGCGCCAGCAGTGAGTTCTCGGTAGCGGGAGACACCTTC
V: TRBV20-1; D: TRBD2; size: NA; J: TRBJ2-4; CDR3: CSARAGQGLAGTKNIQYF; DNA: TGCAGTGCTAGAGCCGGCCAGGGTCTAGCGGGGACCAAAAACATTCAGTACTTC
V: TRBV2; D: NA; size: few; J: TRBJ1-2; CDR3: CASRRRTEGYTF; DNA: TGTGCCAGCAGGAGAAGGACAGAAGGCTACACCTTC
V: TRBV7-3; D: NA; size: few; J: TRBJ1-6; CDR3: CASSHTENSPLHF; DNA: TGTGCCAGCAGCCATACAGAGAATTCACCCCTCCACTTT
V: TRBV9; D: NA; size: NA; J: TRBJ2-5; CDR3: CASSVASQETQYF; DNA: TGTGCCAGCAGCGTCGCCAGCCAAGAGACCCAGTACTTC
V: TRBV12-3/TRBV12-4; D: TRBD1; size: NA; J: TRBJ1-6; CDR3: CASSSTGGNNSPLHF; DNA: TGTGCCAGCAGCTCGACAGGGGGCAACAATTCACCCCTCCACTTT
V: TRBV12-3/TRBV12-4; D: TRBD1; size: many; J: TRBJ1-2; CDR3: CASSLGYRGYGYTF; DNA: TGTGCCAGCAGTTTAGGGTACAGGGGGTATGGCTACACCTTC
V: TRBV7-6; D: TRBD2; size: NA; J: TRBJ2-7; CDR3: CASSPDASGYEQYF; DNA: TGTGCCAGCAGCCCCGACGCTAGCGGGTACGAGCAGTACTTC
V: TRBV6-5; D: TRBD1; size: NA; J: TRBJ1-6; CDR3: CASSSDGTAAYNSPLHF; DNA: TGTGCCAGCAGTTCCGACGGGACAGCAGCTTATAATTCACCCCTCCACTTT
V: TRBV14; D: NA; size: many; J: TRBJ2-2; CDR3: CASSPPWNTGELFF; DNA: TGTGCCAGCAGCCCCCCTTGGAACACCGGGGAGCTGTTTTTT
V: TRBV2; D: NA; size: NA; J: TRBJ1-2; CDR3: CASSPRSEISYGYTF; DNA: TGTGCCAGCAGTCCCAGATCCGAGATCAGCTATGGCTACACCTTC
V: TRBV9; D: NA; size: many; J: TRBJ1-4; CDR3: CASSVTPQATNEKLFF; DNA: TGTGCCAGCAGCGTAACACCACAGGCAACTAATGAAAAACTGTTTTTT